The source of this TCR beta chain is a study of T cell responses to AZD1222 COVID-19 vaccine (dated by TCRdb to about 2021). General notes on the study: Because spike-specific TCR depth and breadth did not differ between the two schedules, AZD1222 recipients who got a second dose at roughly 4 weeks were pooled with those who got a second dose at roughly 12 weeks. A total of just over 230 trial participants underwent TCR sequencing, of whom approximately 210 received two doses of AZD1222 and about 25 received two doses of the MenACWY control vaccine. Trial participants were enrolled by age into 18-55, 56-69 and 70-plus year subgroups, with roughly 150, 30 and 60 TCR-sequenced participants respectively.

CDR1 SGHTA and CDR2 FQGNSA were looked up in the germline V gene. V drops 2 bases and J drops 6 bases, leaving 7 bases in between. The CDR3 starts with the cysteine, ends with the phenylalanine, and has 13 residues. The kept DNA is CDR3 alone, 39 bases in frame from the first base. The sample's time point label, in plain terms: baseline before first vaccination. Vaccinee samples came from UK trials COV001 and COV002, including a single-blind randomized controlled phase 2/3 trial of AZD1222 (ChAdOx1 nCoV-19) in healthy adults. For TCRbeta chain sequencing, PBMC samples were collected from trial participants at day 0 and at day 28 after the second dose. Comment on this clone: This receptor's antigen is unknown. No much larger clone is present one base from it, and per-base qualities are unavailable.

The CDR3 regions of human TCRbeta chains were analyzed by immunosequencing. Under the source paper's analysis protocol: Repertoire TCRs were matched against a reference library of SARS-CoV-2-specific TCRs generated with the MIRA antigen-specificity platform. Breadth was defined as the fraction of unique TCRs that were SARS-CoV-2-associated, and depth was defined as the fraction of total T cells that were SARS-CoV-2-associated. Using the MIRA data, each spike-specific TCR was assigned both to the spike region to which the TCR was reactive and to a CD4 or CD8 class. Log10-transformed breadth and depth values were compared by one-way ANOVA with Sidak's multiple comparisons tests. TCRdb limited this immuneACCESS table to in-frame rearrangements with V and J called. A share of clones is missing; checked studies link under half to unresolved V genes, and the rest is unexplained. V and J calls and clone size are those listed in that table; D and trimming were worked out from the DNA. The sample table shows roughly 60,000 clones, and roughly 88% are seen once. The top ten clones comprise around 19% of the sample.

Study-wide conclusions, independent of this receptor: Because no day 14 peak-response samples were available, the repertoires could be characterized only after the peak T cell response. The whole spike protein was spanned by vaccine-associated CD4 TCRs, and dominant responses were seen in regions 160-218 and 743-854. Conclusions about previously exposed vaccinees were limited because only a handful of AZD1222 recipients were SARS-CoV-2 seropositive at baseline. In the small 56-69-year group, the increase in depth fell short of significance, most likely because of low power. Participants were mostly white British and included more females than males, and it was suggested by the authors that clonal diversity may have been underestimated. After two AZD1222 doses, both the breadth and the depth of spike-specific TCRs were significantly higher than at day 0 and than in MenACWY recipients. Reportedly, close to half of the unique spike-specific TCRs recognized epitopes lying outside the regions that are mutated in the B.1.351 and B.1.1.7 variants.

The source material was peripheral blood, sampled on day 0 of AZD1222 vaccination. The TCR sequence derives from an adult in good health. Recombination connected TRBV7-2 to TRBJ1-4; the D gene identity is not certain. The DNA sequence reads TGTGCCAGCAGCTTACGAGACTATGAAAAACTGTTTTTT. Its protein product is CASSLRDYEKLFF.